This T cell receptor (beta chain) is drawn from a study of shared clonotypes between healthy human individuals. TCRdb's copy holds only in-frame clones and misses some; the assay was immunoSEQ multiplex PCR. This repertoire shows about 110,000 clones, less than 75% found once; its top ten account for approximately 25%. Free of recent acute infections or vaccinations, the donors were healthy HIV-negative adults. With CCR7-negative CD45RA+ TemRA cells, CD45RO+ cells were combined in CD8 memory. The study's findings and limits: Rarefaction gave evidence that sorted-subset sequencing remained incomplete despite large depth.

On this clone: What it binds is not known.

Germline V gives CDR1 SNHLY, CDR2 FYNNEI. V trimming: 2 bases; J trimming: 6 bases; junction bases outside the gene matches: 3. There are 14 residues in the CDR3. The sample was memory CD8+ T cells sorted from blood. Subset given: CD45RO+ cells pooled with CCR7-negative TemRA cells. This chain connects TRBV2 to TRBJ1-1; 10 bases agree with TRBD1. The TCR originated in a woman in her twenties or thirties in good health. The CDR3 reads CASSERQGAPEAFF. The CDR3 nucleotides are TGTGCCAGCAGTGAAAGACAGGGGGCCCCTGAAGCTTTCTTT.